This T cell receptor (beta chain) was retrieved from a study of blood T cells in healthy people across ages. Peripheral blood, ten milliliters per donor, was collected. Whenever a sample was processed, at least 6.5 million PBMCs were isolated. Study results and caveats: Donor CMV status was unknown, possibly confounding expanded clonotype changes.

This clonotype has a count of ten or more. What it binds is unknown. The CDR3 sequence is 14 residues long. Germline assignment: CDR1 MNHEY and CDR2 SVGAGI. V was clipped by 4 bases and J by 5 bases, with 9 bases between them. It was with a sample-barcoded 5' primer and a J-beta primer mix that a second PCR of roughly 7 to 12 cycles was run. With 12 random nucleotides, a template-switch adaptor tagged each individual cDNA molecule. TCRdb redid the calling of the 5' RACE reads with MiXCR, one entry per CDR3 protein. The profile shows 710,000 or so distinct CDR3 sequences, approximately 29% of them singletons.

The chain has TRBV6-5 and TRBJ1-6, with no clear D. The receptor comes from a woman aged 80 or older in good health. The material sequenced was blood. The CDR3 region has the DNA TGTGCCAGCAGTTCGGGATTGCATAATTCACCCCTCCACTTT. Protein product: CASSSGLHNSPLHF.